Listed below are T cell receptor beta chains from one sample, sequenced in a study of blood T cell repertoires in COVID-19. Profiling relied on immunoSEQ multiplex PCR, and the TCRdb table lists in-frame clones only, not all of them. The sample includes a few hundred thousand clones, about nine tenths of them seen just once. Sequenced: PBMCs or T cells enriched from blood (not recorded which). The receptors here all came from a woman aged 25 to 45 who had recovered from COVID-19. Each CDR3 is given with its conserved first and last residue. The D gene is left open where the match is weak. Clone size is stated in some rows and not others, as once, few, many or a class when expanded.

d_call,clone_size,j_call,v_call,cdr3_aa,cdr3_nt
.,.,TRBJ1-5,TRBV7-9,CASSPVGGANQPQHF,TGTGCCAGCAGCCCGGTCGGGGGGGCCAATCAGCCCCAGCATTTT
TRBD1,.,TRBJ1-5,TRBV11-2,CASSLSGGQALNQPQHF,TGTGCCAGCAGCTTAAGTGGTGGACAGGCCCTCAATCAGCCCCAGCATTTT
.,.,TRBJ2-3,TRBV10-3,CAISVEQYTQYF,TGTGCCATCAGTGTCGAGCAATATACGCAGTATTTT
TRBD1,.,TRBJ1-1,TRBV19,CASMDRPANTEAFF,TGTGCCAGTATGGACAGGCCGGCGAACACTGAAGCTTTCTTT
.,.,TRBJ1-5,TRBV19,CASTGFGQPQHF,TGTGCCAGTACAGGGTTCGGGCAGCCCCAGCATTTT
.,.,TRBJ1-3,TRBV2,CASRGQISGNTIYF,TGTGCCAGCCGGGGACAAATCTCTGGAAACACCATATATTTT
TRBD1,.,TRBJ1-4,TRBV6-5,CASRSRGAEEKLFF,TGTGCCAGCAGGAGCAGGGGGGCAGAAGAAAAACTGTTTTTT
.,few,TRBJ2-1,TRBV19,CASSIQRGTGNNEQFF,TGTGCCAGTAGTATACAGCGGGGGACAGGGAACAATGAGCAGTTCTTC
.,.,TRBJ2-7,TRBV7-2,CASSPGIAAYEQYF,TGTGCCAGCAGCCCCGGGATAGCGGCCTACGAGCAGTACTTC
.,.,TRBJ1-1,TRBV2,CASPPGAFF,TGTGCCAGCCCCCCGGGAGCTTTCTTT
.,.,TRBJ1-5,TRBV12-3/TRBV12-4,CASSLSFNQPQHF,TGTGCCAGCAGTTTATCCTTCAATCAGCCCCAGCATTTT
TRBD1,.,TRBJ1-2,TRBV12-3/TRBV12-4,CASSFGTGDSYTF,TGTGCCAGCAGTTTCGGGACAGGGGATAGCTACACCTTC
TRBD1,.,TRBJ2-6,TRBV3-1/TRBV3-2,CASSQGQDNSGANVLTF,TGTGCCAGCAGCCAGGGACAGGACAACTCTGGGGCCAACGTCCTGACTTTC
.,.,TRBJ2-3,TRBV7-7,CASSLGWGLPSTDTQYF,TGTGCTAGCAGCTTGGGGTGGGGACTCCCTAGCACAGATACGCAGTATTTT
TRBD2,.,TRBJ2-1,TRBV6-2/TRBV6-3,CASSYLSGREYNEQFF,TGTGCCAGCAGTTACCTTAGCGGGAGGGAATACAATGAGCAGTTCTTC
.,.,TRBJ2-1,TRBV29-1,CSVGFSNNEQFF,TGCAGCGTCGGGTTTAGCAACAATGAGCAGTTCTTC
TRBD2,.,TRBJ2-1,TRBV3-1/TRBV3-2,CASSYSGDSYNEQFF,TGTGCCAGCAGCTATAGCGGGGACTCCTACAATGAGCAGTTCTTC
.,.,TRBJ2-7,TRBV5-1,CASSLESGTYEQYF,TGCGCCAGCAGCTTGGAGTCAGGGACCTACGAGCAGTACTTC
.,.,TRBJ1-5,TRBV30,CAWSVRFGNQPQHF,TGTGCCTGGAGTGTACGGTTCGGCAATCAGCCCCAGCATTTT
.,.,TRBJ1-5,TRBV5-1,CASSRGPSNQPQHF,TGCGCCAGCAGCAGGGGCCCGAGCAATCAGCCCCAGCATTTT
TRBD2,.,TRBJ2-1,TRBV5-5,CASRNQGTSGRRSYNEQFF,TGTGCCAGCCGGAACCAAGGGACTAGCGGGAGAAGGTCCTACAATGAGCAGTTCTTC
.,.,TRBJ2-2,TRBV3-1/TRBV3-2,CASSQDSRNTGELFF,TGTGCCAGCAGCCAAGATTCGCGGAACACCGGGGAGCTGTTTTTT
.,.,TRBJ1-2,TRBV27,CASSSTLGGRGYTF,TGTGCCAGCAGTTCCACCCTAGGAGGACGTGGCTACACCTTC
.,few,TRBJ1-6,TRBV11-3,CASSLAFNSPLHF,TGTGCCAGCAGCTTAGCCTTTAATTCACCCCTCCACTTT
TRBD1,.,TRBJ1-1,TRBV20-1,CSVPDREAFF,TGCAGTGTTCCGGACAGGGAAGCTTTCTTT
.,few,TRBJ2-5,TRBV18,CASGPLRGNQETQYF,TGTGCCAGCGGCCCCTTGCGGGGTAACCAAGAGACCCAGTACTTC
TRBD2,.,TRBJ2-7,TRBV5-1,CASSLTSGGYEQYF,TGCGCCAGCAGCTTGACTAGCGGGGGCTACGAGCAGTACTTC
.,.,TRBJ2-1,TRBV29-1,CSRMGRVGNEQFF,TGCAGCCGCATGGGCAGGGTAGGAAATGAGCAGTTCTTC
TRBD1,.,TRBJ1-5,TRBV3-1/TRBV3-2,CASSRQGEQPQHF,TGTGCCAGCAGCAGACAGGGAGAGCAGCCCCAGCATTTT
.,.,TRBJ2-5,TRBV7-2,CASSLRPGRQETQYF,TGTGCCAGCAGCTTACGGCCAGGGCGACAAGAGACCCAGTACTTC
TRBD1,once,TRBJ1-2,TRBV7-2,CASSSTGEAITGGYTF,TGTGCCAGCAGCTCGACAGGGGAAGCTATCACGGGTGGCTACACCTTC